Described below is a single TCR beta chain sequence and its context. The data were produced by immunoSEQ multiplex PCR, yet TCRdb's version contains in-frame clones alone and is incomplete. This sample has roughly 1,500,000 clones, with 95% to 99% found just once. V lost 2 bases and J lost 0, with 13 bases in between. The germline V gene encodes CDR1 MNHEY and CDR2 SMNVEV (reference sequence). This CDR3 is 16 amino acids long. The data were obtained in a study of shared clonotypes between healthy human individuals. J is TRBJ1-2 and V is TRBV27, with D perhaps matching TRBD1 (5 bases). This TCR was sampled from a man aged 25 to 40 in good health. Material: naive CD4+ T cells sorted from blood. Subset described: CD45RA+ positively selected. The CDR3 DNA is TGTGCCAGCAGTTTAGTGGGACTCCCAGCTAACTATGGCTACACCTTC. Translated: CASSLVGLPANYGYTF.